This T cell receptor (beta chain) was identified in a study of CD8 T cells in Susac syndrome. The RNA input was roughly 0.45 to 1 ug, and it was reverse transcribed with random hexamers. TCRdb passed the immunoSEQ multiplex PCR reads through MiXCR, listing each CDR3 protein once. The data show more than 65,000 distinct CDR3 sequences, more than 85% seen once. Sequencing targeted TCR beta in T cells from blood (CD8+ and CD4+). The controls were healthy donors who were matched for age and sex. Bulk CD8+ and CD4+ cells came from magnetic negative isolation; CD8+ TEMRA by FACS. The germline V gene has CDR1 MGHRA and CDR2 YSYEKL. This CDR3 has 16 residues. The V gene end was trimmed by 5 bases and the J gene end by 0 bases; junction bases not matched to a gene: 7.

The TCR sequence derives from a human donor in good health. The V and J genes are TRBV4-1 and TRBJ2-4, with 7 bases that match TRBD2. The sequenced sample consisted of CD8+ T cells from PBMCs. The DNA for the CDR3 is TGCGCCAGCAGCTACCAGGGAGGGTCAGCCAAAAACATTCAGTACTTC. This sequence encodes CASSYQGGSAKNIQYF.